This T cell receptor (beta chain) was observed in a study of OX40 agonist ivuxolimab in advanced cancers. About the study: Patients in the trial were receiving intravenous ivuxolimab every 2 weeks, at doses of 0.01 to 10 mg/kg. Patients treated during dose escalation were battling hepatocellular carcinoma, melanoma, renal cell or head and neck cancer.

Study-wide results and limits: Partial responders treated at 0.1-3.0 mg/kg exhibited clonal expansion among the lowest measured.

Some clones are missing from TCRdb's copy, which holds only in-frame ones; the method was immunoSEQ multiplex PCR. The sample lists around 72,000 clones; approximately 85% were seen once. Exclusion of a patient followed from autoimmune disease history or systemic immunosuppression. About this clone: As yet, its antigen is unknown. A read error may account for a junction end that differs from germline.

This TCR was recovered from an adult with an advanced solid tumor such as melanoma, head and neck, liver or kidney cancer. Material: CD4+ or CD8+ T cells sorted from blood, obtained in a trial of the OX40 agonist ivuxolimab.

In nucleotides, the CDR3 is TGTGCCAGCAGCCAAGGGCAGACTTGGGACTACGAGCAGTACTTC. It codes for CASSQGQTWDYEQYF. The chain links TRBV4-1 to TRBJ2-7; no clear D. Germline V gene data show CDR1 as MGHRA and CDR2 as YSYEKL. The CDR3 spans 15 residues.